One sample yielded the 24 T cell receptor beta chains listed below, sequenced in a study of T cells after somatic rescue of genetic block. Measured with immunoSEQ multiplex PCR; TCRdb has only the in-frame clones, and not every one. The sample includes approximately 16,000 clones, less than 85% of them seen just once. Source material: peripheral blood mononuclear cells (PBMCs). Receptors were obtained from a man in his late teens or twenties.

The genes are TRBV18 and TRBJ1-6, with TRBD1 identical over 7 bases. CDR1 and CDR2 (germline): KGHSH, LQKENI. The CDR3 contains 16 residues. V trimming: 4 bases; J trimming: 4 bases; junction bases outside the gene matches: 7. In DNA, the CDR3 is TGTGCCAGCTCACTTGACAGGGTGGTTTATAATTCACCCCTCCACTTT. Its translation is CASSLDRVVYNSPLHF.

A single count supports this clone. The V gene is TRBV5-1, the J gene TRBJ2-5, with TRBD1 identical over 10 bases. V lost 2 bases and J lost 4; bases outside the gene matches: 8. The CDR3 totals 16 residues. Germline V gene lookup returns CDR1 SGHRS and CDR2 YFSETQ. In DNA form, the CDR3 reads TGCGCCAGCAGCTTTGGCGGTGGACAGGGGGGAGAGACCCAGTACTTC. It yields the protein CASSFGGGQGGETQYF.

CDR3 sequence: CASSPRGFEENEQYF. The CDR3, as DNA: TGTGCCAGCTCACCACGGGGTTTTGAGGAGAACGAGCAGTACTTC. The chain combines TRBV18 with TRBJ2-7, with no clear D. Trimming shortened V by 1 base and J by 5 bases, and 15 bases separated the two germline ends. Germline V gene lookup returns CDR1 KGHSH and CDR2 LQKENI. The CDR3 has 15 amino acids.

V gene TRBV25-1 combines with J gene TRBJ2-1, with D unresolved. In germline, CDR1 is MGHDK, CDR2 SYGVNS. The CDR3 runs to 16 residues. V shed 5 bases and J shed 3 bases, with 17 bases lying between them. The CDR3, as DNA: TGTGCCAGCAGTACTTTAGCCACTACTCTCTACAATGAGCAGTTCTTC. As protein: CASSTLATTLYNEQFF.

The V gene is TRBV4-1, the J gene TRBJ2-1; no clear D gene. This CDR3 is built from 16 residues. Looked up from germline, CDR1 is MGHRA and CDR2 is YSYEKL. Trimming took off 5 bases at V and 0 bases at J, with 14 bases between the two ends. CDR3 sequence: CASSERRMSSYNEQFF. CDR3 coding DNA: TGCGCCAGCAGCGAACGCAGGATGAGCTCCTACAATGAGCAGTTCTTC.

The chain couples TRBV10-3 to TRBJ2-1; 12 nucleotides match TRBD2. The CDR3 extends over 14 amino acids. Germline V gives CDR1 ENHRY, CDR2 SYGVKD. With V trimmed by 7 bases and J by 7 bases, 5 bases remained unmatched. The CDR3 sequence is CAITTSGGPNEQFF. CDR3 in DNA: TGTGCCATCACGACTAGCGGGGGCCCTAATGAGCAGTTCTTC.

The V gene is TRBV5-1, the J gene TRBJ2-2; maybe TRBD1 (6 bases). This CDR3 is built from 16 residues. V was shortened by 1 base and J by 6 bases, with 16 bases between the two germline ends. Germline V lookup: CDR1 SGHRS, CDR2 YFSETQ. The CDR3 here is CASSLTGQRIAGELFF. CDR3 nucleotide sequence: TGCGCCAGCAGCTTGACAGGACAGAGGATCGCCGGGGAGCTGTTTTTT. The entire variable domain, with the rest obtained from reference TRBV5-1 and TRBJ2-2, is as follows: KAGVTQTPRYLIKTRGQQVTLSCSPISGHRSVSWYQQTPGQGLQFLFEYFSETQRNKGNFPGRFSGRQFSNSRSEMNVSTLELGDSALYLCASSLTGQRIAGELFFGEGSRLTVL.

V usage is TRBV18 and J usage is TRBJ2-7; weak D call: TRBD2 (7 bases). The CDR3 length is 13 residues. CDR1 and CDR2 (germline): KGHSH, LQKENI. The V end was cut by 2 bases, the J end by 4 bases, with 9 bases between. The CDR3 region has the DNA TGTGCCAGCTCACCAAGGGGGGGGTACGAGCAGTACTTC. This gives the protein CASSPRGGYEQYF.

J is TRBJ1-4 and V is TRBV19; TRBD1 aligns across 8 bases. This CDR3 is built from 14 residues. In germline, CDR1 is LNHDA, CDR2 SQIVND (reference sequence). V shed 3 bases, J shed 4 bases, and the junction held 1 base outside the gene matches. The CDR3 DNA sequence: TGTGCCAGTAGTATCAGGGGGCTTAATGAAAAACTGTTTTTT. It codes for CASSIRGLNEKLFF.

This clone was seen more than once but under ten times. The rearrangement links TRBV9 to TRBJ1-4, with 11 bases lining up with TRBD1. After removal of 4 bases from V and 7 bases from J, the junction contained 9 bases not matched to a gene. Germline assignment: CDR1 SGDLS and CDR2 YYNGEE. This CDR3 is 16 amino acids long. The CDR3 region is CASSPTQGQGGEKLFF. CDR3 nucleotides: TGTGCCAGCAGCCCCACCCAGGGACAGGGGGGTGAAAAACTGTTTTTT.

V usage is TRBV19 and J usage is TRBJ1-6, with 9 bases matching TRBD1. Per germline, CDR1 LNHDA and CDR2 SQIVND (reference sequence). Trimming cost V 3 bases and J 6 bases; bases outside gene matches: 6. The CDR3 sequence is 16 residues long. The CDR3 DNA follows: TGTGCCAGTAGTATCCGGGACAGGGAGCTTAATTCACCCCTCCACTTT. Translating it yields CASSIRDRELNSPLHF.

This clone was seen a handful of times. The chain recombines TRBV19 with TRBJ2-7; no definite D call. CDR1 LNHDA and CDR2 SQIVND come from the germline V gene (reference sequence). V gave up 5 bases and J gave up 0 bases, with 11 bases separating them. CDR3 length equals 14 residues. Here the CDR3 reads CASSLSSFSYEQYF. DNA for the CDR3: TGTGCCAGTAGTTTGAGTTCCTTCTCCTACGAGCAGTACTTC.

The gene calls are TRBV11-2 and TRBJ1-2; 8 bases are shared with TRBD1. Germline CDR1 and CDR2: SGHAT and FQNNGV. The CDR3 loop spans 14 amino acids. V was pared by 3 bases and J by 3 bases, with 3 bases of the junction left unmatched. CDR3: CASSFEGQDYGYTF. The CDR3 DNA sequence: TGTGCCAGCAGCTTTGAGGGACAGGACTATGGCTACACCTTC.

This clone was counted a few times. V gene TRBV4-1 combines with J gene TRBJ1-5; TRBD1 agrees at 9 bases. J gave up 1 base and V 3 bases, and 10 bases lay outside the gene matches. This CDR3 has 18 residues. Germline CDR1 MGHRA, CDR2 YSYEKL. CDR3: CASSHPDRGKGSNQPQHF. The CDR3 region has the DNA TGCGCCAGCAGCCACCCCGACAGGGGGAAAGGGAGCAATCAGCCCCAGCATTTT.

The gene calls are TRBV9 and TRBJ1-2; D call uncertain. V was pared by 0 bases and J by 2 bases, with 14 bases between. The CDR3 has 16 residues. Per germline, CDR1 SGDLS and CDR2 YYNGEE. Here the CDR3 reads CASSVGRVQLNYGYTF. In DNA, the CDR3 is TGTGCCAGCAGCGTAGGAAGAGTCCAATTAAACTATGGCTACACCTTC. Full variable domain (missing parts from reference TRBV9 and TRBJ1-2): DSGVTQTPKHLITATGQRVTLRCSPRSGDLSVYWYQQSLDQGLQFLIQYYNGEERAKGNILERFSAQQFPDLHSELNLSSLELGDSALYFCASSVGRVQLNYGYTFGSGTRLTVV.

This clone was found a few times. The rearrangement links TRBV5-5 to TRBJ2-7, with TRBD1 matching over 7 bases. The CDR3 covers 15 residues. Trimming removed 4 bases from V and 6 bases from J; junction bases left unmatched: 13. Germline CDR1 SGHKS, CDR2 YYEKEE (reference sequence). CDR3 protein: CASSQRDSPPGEQYF. CDR3 DNA sequence: TGTGCCAGCAGCCAACGGGACAGCCCTCCTGGCGAGCAGTACTTC.

The chain links TRBV18 to TRBJ1-2; 7 nucleotides match TRBD1. The CDR3 sequence is 15 residues long. CDR1 KGHSH and CDR2 LQKENI come from the germline V gene. After removal of 7 bases from V and 4 bases from J, the junction contained 12 bases not matched to a gene. The CDR3 DNA follows: TGTGCCAGCTGCACGGACAGGAGCGGGGTCTATGGCTACACCTTC. Its translation: CASCTDRSGVYGYTF.

This chain uses TRBV7-9 with TRBJ1-5; TRBD1 matches 10 bases. Germline loops: CDR1 SEHNR, CDR2 FQNEAQ (reference sequence). This CDR3 has 15 residues. V lost 1 base, J lost 5 bases, and 2 bases stayed unmatched. The CDR3 coding sequence is TGTGCCAGCAGCTTAGTCGGACAGGGGGATCAGCCCCAGCATTTT. Translating it yields CASSLVGQGDQPQHF.

This CDR3 is CASSLHRAIAKNIQYF. Written as DNA, the CDR3 is TGTGCCAGCAGTCTCCACAGGGCGATAGCCAAAAACATTCAGTACTTC. The rearrangement uses TRBV27 and TRBJ2-4, with D perhaps TRBD1 (6 bases). The CDR3 runs 16 residues. CDR1 and CDR2 (germline): MNHEY, SMNVEV (reference sequence). The germline V and J ends were trimmed by 5 bases and 0 bases, with 14 bases remaining between them.

V usage is TRBV20-1 and J usage is TRBJ1-1; tentatively, D is TRBD1 (6 bases). Trimming cost V 5 bases and J 5 bases, with 9 bases left between them. Germline assignment: CDR1 DFQATT and CDR2 SNEGSKA (reference sequence). CDR3 size: 11 residues. CDR3 bases: TGCAGTGCTCGGGACAAAACTGAAGCTTTCTTT. Amino acids: CSARDKTEAFF.

The rearrangement joins TRBV11-2 to TRBJ1-5, with D perhaps matching TRBD1 (5 bases). V dropped 5 bases and J dropped 2 bases, with 16 bases sitting between them. The CDR3 spans 16 residues. Per the germline V gene, CDR1 is SGHAT and CDR2 is FQNNGV. This CDR3 reads CASSQRGWQRNQPQHF. The CDR3, as DNA: TGTGCCAGCAGCCAAAGGGGTTGGCAGCGCAATCAGCCCCAGCATTTT.

This rearrangement joins TRBV7-9 to TRBJ2-3, with D maybe TRBD2 (5 bases). CDR3 length: 15 residues. CDR1 is SEHNR, CDR2 FQNEAQ, per germline (reference sequence). V gave up 5 bases and J gave up 0 bases, with 12 bases separating them. CDR3 sequence (DNA): TGTGCCAGCAGCCCCCGCAGAGGGAGCACAGATACGCAGTATTTT. Translating gives CASSPRRGSTDTQYF.

This clone was counted a single time. Other DNA sequences in the sample encode the same CDR3. The V gene is TRBV4-1, the J gene TRBJ2-3; tentative D call: TRBD1 (6 bases). V dropped 0 bases and J dropped 6 bases, with 16 bases sitting between them. CDR3 length equals 16 residues. Germline CDR1 reads MGHRA; CDR2 reads YSYEKL. CDR3 coding DNA: TGCGCCAGCAGCCAAGATGGCAGGGCGAGGGGGGATACGCAGTATTTT. Encoded protein: CASSQDGRARGDTQYF.

V usage is TRBV11-2 and J usage is TRBJ1-1; 7 nucleotides align to TRBD1. From germline, CDR1 is SGHAT and CDR2 FQNNGV. Losses at the gene ends were 5 bases for V and 0 bases for J; bases not matched to a gene: 15. The CDR3 runs 18 residues. In DNA, the CDR3 is TGTGCCAGCAGCCCAACCCTGACAGGGAGGGTAATGAACACTGAAGCTTTCTTT. It codes for CASSPTLTGRVMNTEAFF.